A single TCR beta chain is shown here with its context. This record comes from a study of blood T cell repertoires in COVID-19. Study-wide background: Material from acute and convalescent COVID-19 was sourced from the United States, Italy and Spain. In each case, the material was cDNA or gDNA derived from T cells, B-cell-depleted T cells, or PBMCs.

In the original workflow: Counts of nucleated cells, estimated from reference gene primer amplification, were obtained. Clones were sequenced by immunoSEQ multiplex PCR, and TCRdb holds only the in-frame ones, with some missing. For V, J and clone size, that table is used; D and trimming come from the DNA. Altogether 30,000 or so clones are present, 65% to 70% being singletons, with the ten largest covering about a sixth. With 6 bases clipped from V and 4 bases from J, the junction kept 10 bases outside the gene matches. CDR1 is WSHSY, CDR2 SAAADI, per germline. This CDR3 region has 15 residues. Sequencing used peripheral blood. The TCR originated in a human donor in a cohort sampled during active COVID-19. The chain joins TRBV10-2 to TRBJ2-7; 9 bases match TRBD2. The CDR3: CASRRGLAGKYEQYF. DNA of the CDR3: TGCGCCAGCAGGAGGGGTCTAGCGGGAAAATACGAGCAGTACTTC.